This TCR beta chain was documented in a study of blood T cell repertoires in COVID-19. Across over 20 US areas, participants ranged in age from about 18 to 90 years. Using immunoSEQ multiplex PCR, the repertoire was profiled, and TCRdb retains in-frame clones only, with some absent. The sample records about 210,000 clones, approximately 80% being singletons. The trim removed 0 bases at V and 4 bases at J, leaving 2 bases unmatched. The CDR3 length is 14 residues. Germline V CDR1 and CDR2: SGHVS, FNYEAQ. The sequence derives from a woman aged 45-59 years with acute COVID-19. The rearrangement links TRBV7-6 to TRBJ1-1, with TRBD1 identical over 7 bases. The sequencing input was PBMCs or T cells enriched from blood (not recorded which). CDR3 sequence (DNA): TGTGCCAGCAGCTTAGCCACAGGGGTCACTGAAGCTTTCTTT. Protein: CASSLATGVTEAFF.